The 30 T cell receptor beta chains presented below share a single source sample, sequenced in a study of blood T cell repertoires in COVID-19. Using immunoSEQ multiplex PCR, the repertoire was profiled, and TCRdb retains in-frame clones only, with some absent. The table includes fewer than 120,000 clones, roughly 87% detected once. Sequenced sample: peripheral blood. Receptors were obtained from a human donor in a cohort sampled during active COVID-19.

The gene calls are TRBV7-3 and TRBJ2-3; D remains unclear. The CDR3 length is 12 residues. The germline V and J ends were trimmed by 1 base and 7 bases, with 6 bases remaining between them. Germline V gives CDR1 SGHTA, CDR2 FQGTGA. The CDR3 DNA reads TGTGCCAGCAGCTTAAGCGGTAATACGCAGTATTTT. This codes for CASSLSGNTQYF.

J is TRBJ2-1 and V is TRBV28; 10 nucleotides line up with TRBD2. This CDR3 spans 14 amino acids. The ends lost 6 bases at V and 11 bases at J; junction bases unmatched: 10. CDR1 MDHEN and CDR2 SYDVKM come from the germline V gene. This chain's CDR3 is CASRKGPSGSQQFF. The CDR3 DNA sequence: TGTGCCAGCAGGAAAGGCCCTAGCGGGAGCCAGCAGTTCTTC.

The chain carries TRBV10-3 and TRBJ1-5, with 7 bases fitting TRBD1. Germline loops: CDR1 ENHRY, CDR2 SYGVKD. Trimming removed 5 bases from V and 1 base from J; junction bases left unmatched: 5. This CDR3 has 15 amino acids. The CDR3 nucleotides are TGTGCCATCAGTCGGGACAGTCAAAGCAATCAGCCCCAGCATTTT. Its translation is CAISRDSQSNQPQHF.

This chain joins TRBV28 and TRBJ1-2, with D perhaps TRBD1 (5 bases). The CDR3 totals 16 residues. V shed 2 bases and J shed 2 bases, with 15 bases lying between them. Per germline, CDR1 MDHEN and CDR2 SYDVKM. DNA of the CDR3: TGTGCCAGCAGTTTAGGGTTAGGGGCAGGCAACTATGGCTACACCTTC. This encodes CASSLGLGAGNYGYTF.

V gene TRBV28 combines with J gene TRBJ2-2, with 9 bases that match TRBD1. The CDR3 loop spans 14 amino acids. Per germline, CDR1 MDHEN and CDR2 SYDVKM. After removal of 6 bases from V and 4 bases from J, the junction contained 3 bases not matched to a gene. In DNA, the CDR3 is TGTGCCAGCAGACAGGGGGCTGGCACCGGGGAGCTGTTTTTT. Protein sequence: CASRQGAGTGELFF. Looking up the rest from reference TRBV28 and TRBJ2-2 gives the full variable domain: DVKVTQSSRYLVKRTGEKVFLECVQDMDHENMFWYRQDPGLGLRLIYFSYDVKMKEKGDIPEGYSVSREKKERFSLILESASTNQTSMYLCASRQGAGTGELFFGEGSRLTVL.

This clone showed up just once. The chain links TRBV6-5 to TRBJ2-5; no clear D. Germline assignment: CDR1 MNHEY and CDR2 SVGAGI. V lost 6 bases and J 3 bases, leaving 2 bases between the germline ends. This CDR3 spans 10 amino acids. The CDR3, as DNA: TGTGCCAGCAGCGAAGAGACCCAGTACTTC. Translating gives CASSEETQYF.

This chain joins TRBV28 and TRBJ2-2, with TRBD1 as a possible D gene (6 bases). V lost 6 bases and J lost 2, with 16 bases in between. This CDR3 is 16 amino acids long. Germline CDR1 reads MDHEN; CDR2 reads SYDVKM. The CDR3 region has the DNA TGTGCCAGCAGGGGACACCGCGGGCGAAACACCGGGGAGCTGTTTTTT. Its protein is CASRGHRGRNTGELFF.

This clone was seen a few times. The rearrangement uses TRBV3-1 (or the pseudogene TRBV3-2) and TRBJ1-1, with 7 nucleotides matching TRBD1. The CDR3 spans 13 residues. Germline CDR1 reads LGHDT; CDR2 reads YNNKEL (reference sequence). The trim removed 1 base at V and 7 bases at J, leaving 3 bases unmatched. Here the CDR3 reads CASSQARGYEAFF. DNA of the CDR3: TGTGCCAGCAGCCAAGCCAGGGGGTATGAAGCTTTCTTT.

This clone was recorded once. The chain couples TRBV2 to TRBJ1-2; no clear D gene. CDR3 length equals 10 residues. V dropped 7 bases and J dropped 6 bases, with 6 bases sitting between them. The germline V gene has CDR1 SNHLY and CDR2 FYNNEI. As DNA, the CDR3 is TGTGCCAGCACTCGGGATGGCTACACCTTC. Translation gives CASTRDGYTF. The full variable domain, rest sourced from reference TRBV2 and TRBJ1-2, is EPEVTQTPSHQVTQMGQEVILRCVPISNHLYFYWYRQILGQKVEFLVSFYNNEISEKSEIFDDQFSVERPDGSNFTLKIRSTKLEDSAMYFCASTRDGYTFGSGTRLTVV.

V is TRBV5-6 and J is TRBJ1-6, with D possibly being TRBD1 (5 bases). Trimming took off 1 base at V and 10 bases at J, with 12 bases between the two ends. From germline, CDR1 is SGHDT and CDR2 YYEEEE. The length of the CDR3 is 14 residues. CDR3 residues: CASSLMAKGSPLHF. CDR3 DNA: TGTGCCAGCAGCTTGATGGCAAAGGGGTCACCCCTCCACTTT.

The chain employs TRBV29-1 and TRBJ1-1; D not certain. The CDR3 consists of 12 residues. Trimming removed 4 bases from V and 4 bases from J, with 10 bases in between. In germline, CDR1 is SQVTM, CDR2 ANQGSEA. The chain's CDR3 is CSVGSWSTEAFF. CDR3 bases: TGCAGCGTTGGGAGTTGGAGCACTGAAGCTTTCTTT.

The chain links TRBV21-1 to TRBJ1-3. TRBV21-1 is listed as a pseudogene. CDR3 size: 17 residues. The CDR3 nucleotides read TGTGCCAGCAGCAAAGAAGGGGCAGGGAGGCCTGGAAACACCATATATTTT. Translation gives CASSKEGAGRPGNTIYF.

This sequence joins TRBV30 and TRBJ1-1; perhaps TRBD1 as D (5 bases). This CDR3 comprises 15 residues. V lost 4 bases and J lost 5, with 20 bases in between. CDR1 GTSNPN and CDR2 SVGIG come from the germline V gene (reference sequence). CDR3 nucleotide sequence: TGTGCCTGGACTAGAACCGGGGGTCAAGCAACTGAAGCTTTCTTT. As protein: CAWTRTGGQATEAFF.

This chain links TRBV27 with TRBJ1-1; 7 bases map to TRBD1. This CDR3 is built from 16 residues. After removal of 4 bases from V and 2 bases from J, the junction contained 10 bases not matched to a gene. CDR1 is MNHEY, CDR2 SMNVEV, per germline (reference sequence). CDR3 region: CASSSTPTGRNTEAFF. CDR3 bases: TGTGCCAGCAGTTCGACCCCGACAGGGAGAAACACTGAAGCTTTCTTT.

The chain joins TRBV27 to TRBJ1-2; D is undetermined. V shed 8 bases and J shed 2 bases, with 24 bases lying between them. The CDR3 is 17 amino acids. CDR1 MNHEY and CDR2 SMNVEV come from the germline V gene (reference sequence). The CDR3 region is CASSNGRHGAANYGYTF. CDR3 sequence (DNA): TGTGCCAGCTCCAACGGTAGGCACGGAGCCGCCAACTATGGCTACACCTTC.

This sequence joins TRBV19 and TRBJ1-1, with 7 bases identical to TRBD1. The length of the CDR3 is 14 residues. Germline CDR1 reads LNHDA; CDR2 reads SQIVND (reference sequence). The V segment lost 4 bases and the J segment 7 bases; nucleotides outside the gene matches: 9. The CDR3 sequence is CASSTQGGAGEAFF. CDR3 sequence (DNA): TGTGCCAGTAGTACACAAGGGGGCGCCGGTGAAGCTTTCTTT. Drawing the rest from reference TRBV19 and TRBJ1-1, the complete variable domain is DGGITQSPKYLFRKEGQNVTLSCEQNLNHDAMYWYRQDPGQGLRLIYYSQIVNDFQKGDIAEGYSVSREKKESFPLTVTSAQKNPTAFYLCASSTQGGAGEAFFGQGTRLTVV.

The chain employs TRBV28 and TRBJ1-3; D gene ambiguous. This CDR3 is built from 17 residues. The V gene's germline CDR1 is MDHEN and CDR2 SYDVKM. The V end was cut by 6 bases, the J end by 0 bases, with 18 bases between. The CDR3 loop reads CASSHGRGSTSGNTIYF. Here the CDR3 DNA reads TGTGCCAGCAGCCATGGGCGGGGATCCACCTCTGGAAACACCATATATTTT.

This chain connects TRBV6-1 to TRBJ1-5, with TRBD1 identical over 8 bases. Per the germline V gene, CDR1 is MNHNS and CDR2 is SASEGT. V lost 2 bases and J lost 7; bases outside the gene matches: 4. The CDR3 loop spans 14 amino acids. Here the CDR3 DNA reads TGTGCCAGCAGTGAACAGGGGGCCAGGCAGCCCCAGCATTTT. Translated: CASSEQGARQPQHF.

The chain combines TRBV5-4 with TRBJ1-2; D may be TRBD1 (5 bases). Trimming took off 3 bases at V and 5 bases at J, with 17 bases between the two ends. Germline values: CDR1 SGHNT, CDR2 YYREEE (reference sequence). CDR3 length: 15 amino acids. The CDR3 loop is CASSSTETGRYGYTF. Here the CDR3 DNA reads TGTGCCAGCAGCTCCACTGAAACAGGACGATATGGCTACACCTTC.

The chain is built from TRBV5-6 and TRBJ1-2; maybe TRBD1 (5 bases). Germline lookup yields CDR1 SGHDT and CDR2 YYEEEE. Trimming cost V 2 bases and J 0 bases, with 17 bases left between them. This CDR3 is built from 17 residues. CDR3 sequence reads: CASSFFRGDDTNYGYTF. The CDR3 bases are TGTGCCAGCAGCTTTTTTAGGGGCGACGATACTAACTATGGCTACACCTTC.

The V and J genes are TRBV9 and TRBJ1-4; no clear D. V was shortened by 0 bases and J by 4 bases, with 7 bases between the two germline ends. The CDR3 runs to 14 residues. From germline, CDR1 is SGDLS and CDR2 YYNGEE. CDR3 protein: CASSVGQINEKLFF. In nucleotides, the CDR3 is TGTGCCAGCAGCGTAGGTCAGATTAATGAAAAACTGTTTTTT. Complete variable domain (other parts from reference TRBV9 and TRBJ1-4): DSGVTQTPKHLITATGQRVTLRCSPRSGDLSVYWYQQSLDQGLQFLIQYYNGEERAKGNILERFSAQQFPDLHSELNLSSLELGDSALYFCASSVGQINEKLFFGSGTQLSVL.

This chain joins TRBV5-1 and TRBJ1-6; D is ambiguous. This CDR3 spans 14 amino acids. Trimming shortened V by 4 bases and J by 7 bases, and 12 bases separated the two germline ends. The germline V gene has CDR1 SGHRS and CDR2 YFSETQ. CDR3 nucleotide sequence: TGCGCCAGCAGCCCTCCTCTAGTAAATTCACCCCTCCACTTT. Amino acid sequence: CASSPPLVNSPLHF.

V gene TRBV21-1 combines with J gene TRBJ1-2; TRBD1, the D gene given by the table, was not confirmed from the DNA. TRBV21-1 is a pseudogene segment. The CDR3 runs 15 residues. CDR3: CASSKRQSPIYGYTF. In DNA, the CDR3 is TGTGCCAGCAGCAAACGACAGTCACCCATCTATGGCTACACCTTC.

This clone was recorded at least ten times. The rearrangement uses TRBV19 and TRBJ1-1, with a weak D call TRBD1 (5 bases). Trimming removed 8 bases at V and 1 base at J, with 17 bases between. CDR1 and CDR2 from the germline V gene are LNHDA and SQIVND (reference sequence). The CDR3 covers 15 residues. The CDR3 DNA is TGTGCCAGTGTGCAGGGTATCACCTGGAACACTGAAGCTTTCTTT. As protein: CASVQGITWNTEAFF. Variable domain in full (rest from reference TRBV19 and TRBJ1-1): DGGITQSPKYLFRKEGQNVTLSCEQNLNHDAMYWYRQDPGQGLRLIYYSQIVNDFQKGDIAEGYSVSREKKESFPLTVTSAQKNPTAFYLCASVQGITWNTEAFFGQGTRLTVV.

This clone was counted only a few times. Written as DNA, the CDR3 is TGTGCCAGCAGCCTGACAGCGGGGGAAGCTTTCTTT. Its translation is CASSLTAGEAFF. The chain recombines TRBV3-1 (or the pseudogene TRBV3-2) with TRBJ1-1, with a tentative D call TRBD1 (5 bases). The CDR3 is 12 amino acids. Trimming cost V 4 bases and J 8 bases, with 11 bases left between them. Germline CDR1 is LGHDT and CDR2 is YNNKEL (reference sequence).

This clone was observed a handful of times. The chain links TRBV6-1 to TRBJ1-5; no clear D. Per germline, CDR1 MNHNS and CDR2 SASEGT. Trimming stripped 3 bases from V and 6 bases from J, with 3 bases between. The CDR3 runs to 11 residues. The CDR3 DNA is TGTGCCAGCAGTGAGGCTCAGCCCCAGCATTTT. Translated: CASSEAQPQHF.

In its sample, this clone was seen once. The CDR3, as DNA: TGTGCCAGCAGTTTAGGACAAATGGAGACCCAGTACTTC. It translates to CASSLGQMETQYF. The chain has TRBV28 and TRBJ2-5; D may be TRBD1 (5 bases). The CDR3 is 13 residues long. The V gene lost 2 bases and the J gene lost 5 bases, with 9 bases spanning the gap. The germline V gene has CDR1 MDHEN and CDR2 SYDVKM.

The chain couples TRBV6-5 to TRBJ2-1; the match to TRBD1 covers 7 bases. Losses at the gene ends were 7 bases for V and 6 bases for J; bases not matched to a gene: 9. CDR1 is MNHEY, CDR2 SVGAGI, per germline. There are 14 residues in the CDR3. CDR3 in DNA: TGTGCCAGCAAACTGGACAGGAGTTCCAATGAGCAGTTCTTC. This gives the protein CASKLDRSSNEQFF.

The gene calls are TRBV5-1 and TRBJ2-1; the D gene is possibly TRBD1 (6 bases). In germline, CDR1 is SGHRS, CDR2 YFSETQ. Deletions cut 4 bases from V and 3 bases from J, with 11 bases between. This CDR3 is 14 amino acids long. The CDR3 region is CASSTVQGYNEQFF. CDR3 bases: TGCGCCAGCAGCACTGTACAGGGCTACAATGAGCAGTTCTTC. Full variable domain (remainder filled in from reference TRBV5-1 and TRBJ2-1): KAGVTQTPRYLIKTRGQQVTLSCSPISGHRSVSWYQQTPGQGLQFLFEYFSETQRNKGNFPGRFSGRQFSNSRSEMNVSTLELGDSALYLCASSTVQGYNEQFFGPGTRLTVL.

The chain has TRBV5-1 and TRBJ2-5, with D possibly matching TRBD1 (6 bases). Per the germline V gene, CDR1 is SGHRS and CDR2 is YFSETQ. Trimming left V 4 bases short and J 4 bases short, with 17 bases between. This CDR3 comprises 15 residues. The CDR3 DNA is TGCGCCAGCAGCCCTACCACAGGGCTTCGAGAGACCCAGTACTTC. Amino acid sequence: CASSPTTGLRETQYF.